The text below deals with one TCR beta chain. The data are from a study of cytomegalovirus exposure and HLA in healthy donors. Study-wide context: As released early, the data held some 80 million unique TCRs from HLA-typed donors.

Primers: 60 Vbeta forward and 13 Jbeta reverse. Only in-frame clones appear in the TCRdb table, and some are missing; sequencing was by immunoSEQ multiplex PCR. The sample holds 150,000 to 170,000 clones; about 70% are singletons and the top ten take approximately 3%. The specimen sequenced was PBMCs. The source of this sequence is a man aged 18-30 years in good health and CMV-seronegative.

The DNA for the CDR3 is TGCAGCGTTGAAACAGGGGTTTACGGAAACACCATATATTTT. Translation gives CSVETGVYGNTIYF. This chain connects TRBV29-1 to TRBJ1-3; 7 positions agree with TRBD1. The ends lost 2 bases at V and 4 bases at J; junction bases unmatched: 5. Germline V gives CDR1 SQVTM, CDR2 ANQGSEA. The CDR3 is made up of 14 amino acids.